Listed below are T cell receptor beta chains from one sample, sequenced in a study of blood T cell repertoires in COVID-19. Sequencing used immunoSEQ multiplex PCR; TCRdb keeps in-frame clones, though not all of them. The profile shows 130,000 to 150,000 clones, about 83% of them singletons. Sequences were obtained from PBMCs or T cells enriched from blood (not recorded which). The receptors originated from a woman between 45 and 60 years old who had been exposed to COVID-19. Each CDR3 is given without its conserved first and last residue.

v_call cdr3_aa
TRBV30 ACMGLSYGYT
TRBV11-2 ASSRGQGAWYEQY
TRBV29-1 SGSNQETQY
TRBV7-9 ASSLDWTGSNEQF
TRBV7-9 ASSLDSVEPQH
TRBV7-9 ASSPDGWTPNTEAF
TRBV6-1 ASSENGGYEQY
TRBV6-4 ASSSTGGNTGELF
TRBV12-3/TRBV12-4 ASNRAGNTEAF
TRBV3-1/TRBV3-2 ASSQDSRENVGELF
TRBV3-1/TRBV3-2 ASSRTSGYNEQF
TRBV3-1/TRBV3-2 ASSLHSPTGDYGYT
TRBV7-9 ASSQRLAGQNIQY
TRBV5-4 ASSLGSVSYEQY
TRBV27 ASSYTGGGETQY
TRBV6-5 ASSYTRGSYGYT
TRBV5-4 ASSRRGGTEAF
TRBV7-7 ASSSGVTDTQY
TRBV27 ASGMLPLTGPQGNTIY
TRBV3-1/TRBV3-2 ASSPTGGASQPQH
TRBV2 ASGLDSYGYT
TRBV7-8 ASGRSADTQY